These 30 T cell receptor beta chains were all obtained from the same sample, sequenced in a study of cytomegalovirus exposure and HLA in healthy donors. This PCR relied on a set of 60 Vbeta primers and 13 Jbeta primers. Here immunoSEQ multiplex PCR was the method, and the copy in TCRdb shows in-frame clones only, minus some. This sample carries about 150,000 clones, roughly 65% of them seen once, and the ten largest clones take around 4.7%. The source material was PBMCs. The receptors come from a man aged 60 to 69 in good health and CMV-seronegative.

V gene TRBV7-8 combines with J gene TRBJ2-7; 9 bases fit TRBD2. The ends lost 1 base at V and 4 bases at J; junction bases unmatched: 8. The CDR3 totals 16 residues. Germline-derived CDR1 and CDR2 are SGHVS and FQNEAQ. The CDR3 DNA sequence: TGTGCCAGCAGCTTAGTGGGGGGACTAGCACGTTACGAGCAGTACTTC. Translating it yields CASSLVGGLARYEQYF.

CDR3 region: CASSPLGDSTYEQYF. The CDR3 coding sequence is TGTGCCAGCAGTCCCCTCGGGGACAGTACCTACGAGCAGTACTTC. This chain connects TRBV6-5 to TRBJ2-5; 7 bases map to TRBD1. The DNA end favors TRBJ2-7, so the J call may be wrong. Germline CDR1 and CDR2: MNHEY and SVGAGI. The CDR3 consists of 15 residues.

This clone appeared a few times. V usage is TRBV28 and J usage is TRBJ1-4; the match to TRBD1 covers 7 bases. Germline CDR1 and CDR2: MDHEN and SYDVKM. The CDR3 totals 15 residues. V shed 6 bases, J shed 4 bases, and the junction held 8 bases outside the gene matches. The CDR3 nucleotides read TGTGCCAGCAGCTCCCCGACAGGGTTTAATGAAAAACTGTTTTTT. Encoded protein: CASSSPTGFNEKLFF.

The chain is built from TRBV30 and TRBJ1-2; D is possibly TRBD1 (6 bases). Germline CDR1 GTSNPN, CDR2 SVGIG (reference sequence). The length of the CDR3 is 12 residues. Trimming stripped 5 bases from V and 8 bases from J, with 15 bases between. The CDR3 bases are TGTGCCTGGGCCCGGCAGACAGGAGGCTACACCTTC. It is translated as CAWARQTGGYTF. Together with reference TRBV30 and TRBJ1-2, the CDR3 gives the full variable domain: SQTIHQWPATLVQPVGSPLSLECTVEGTSNPNLYWYRQAAGRGLQLLFYSVGIGQISSEVPQNLSASRPQDRQFILSSKKLLLSDSGFYLCAWARQTGGYTFGSGTRLTVV.

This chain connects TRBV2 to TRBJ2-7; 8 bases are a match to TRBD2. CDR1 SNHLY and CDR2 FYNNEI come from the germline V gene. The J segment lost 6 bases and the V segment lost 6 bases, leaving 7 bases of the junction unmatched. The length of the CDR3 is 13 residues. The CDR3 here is CASSGGAGIEQYF. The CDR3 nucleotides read TGTGCCAGCAGCGGGGGGGCAGGGATCGAGCAGTACTTC.

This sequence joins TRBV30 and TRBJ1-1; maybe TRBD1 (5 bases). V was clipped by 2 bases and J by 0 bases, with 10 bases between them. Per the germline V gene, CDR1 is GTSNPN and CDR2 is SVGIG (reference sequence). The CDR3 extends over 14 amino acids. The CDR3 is CAWSRRGMNTEAFF. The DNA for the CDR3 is TGTGCCTGGAGTCGGCGGGGGATGAACACTGAAGCTTTCTTT. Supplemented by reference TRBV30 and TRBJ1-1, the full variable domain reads SQTIHQWPATLVQPVGSPLSLECTVEGTSNPNLYWYRQAAGRGLQLLFYSVGIGQISSEVPQNLSASRPQDRQFILSSKKLLLSDSGFYLCAWSRRGMNTEAFFGQGTRLTVV.

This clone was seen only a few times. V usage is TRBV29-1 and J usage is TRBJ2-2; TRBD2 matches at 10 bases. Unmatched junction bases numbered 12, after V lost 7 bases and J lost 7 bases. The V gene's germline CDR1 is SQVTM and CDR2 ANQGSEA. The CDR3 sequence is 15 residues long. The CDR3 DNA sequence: TGCAGCGGGAACCTAGCGGGAGAGGTCGGCGGGGAGCTGTTTTTT. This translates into CSGNLAGEVGGELFF.

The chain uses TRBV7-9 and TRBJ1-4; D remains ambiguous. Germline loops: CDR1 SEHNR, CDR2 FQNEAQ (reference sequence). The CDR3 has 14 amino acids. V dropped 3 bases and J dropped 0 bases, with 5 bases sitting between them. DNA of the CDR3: TGTGCCAGCAGCTTTTCGTCAACTAATGAAAAACTGTTTTTT. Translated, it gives CASSFSSTNEKLFF.

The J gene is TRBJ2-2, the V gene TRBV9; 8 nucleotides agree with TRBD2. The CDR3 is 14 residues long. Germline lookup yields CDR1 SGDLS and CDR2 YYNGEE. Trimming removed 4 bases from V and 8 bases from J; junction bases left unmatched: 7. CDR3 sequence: CASSSYLAGGELFF. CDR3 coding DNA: TGTGCCAGCAGCTCTTACCTAGCGGGTGGGGAGCTGTTTTTT.

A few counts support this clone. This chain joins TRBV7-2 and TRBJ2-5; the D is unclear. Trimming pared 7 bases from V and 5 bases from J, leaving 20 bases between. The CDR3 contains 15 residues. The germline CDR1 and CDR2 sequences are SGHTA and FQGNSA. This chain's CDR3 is CASTLVGSEPETQYF. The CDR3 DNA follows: TGTGCCAGCACCCTGGTCGGGTCCGAGCCGGAGACCCAGTACTTC.

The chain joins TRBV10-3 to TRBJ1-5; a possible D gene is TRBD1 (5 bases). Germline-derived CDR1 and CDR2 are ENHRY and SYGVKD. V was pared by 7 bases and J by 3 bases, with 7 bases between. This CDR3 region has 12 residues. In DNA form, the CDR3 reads TGTGCCATCACGACAGCCAATCAGCCCCAGCATTTT. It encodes CAITTANQPQHF.

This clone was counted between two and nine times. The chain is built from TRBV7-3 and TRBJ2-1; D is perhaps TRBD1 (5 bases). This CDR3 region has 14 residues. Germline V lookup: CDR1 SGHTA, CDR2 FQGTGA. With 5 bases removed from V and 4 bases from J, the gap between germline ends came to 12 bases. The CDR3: CASSPQDIYNEQFF. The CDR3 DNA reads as TGTGCCAGCAGCCCACAGGACATATACAATGAGCAGTTCTTC.

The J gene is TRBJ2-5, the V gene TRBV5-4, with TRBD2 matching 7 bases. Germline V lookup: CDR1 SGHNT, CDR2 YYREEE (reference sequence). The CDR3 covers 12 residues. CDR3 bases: TGTGCTACCGGGGGGTACCAAGAGACCCAGTACTTC. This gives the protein CATGGYQETQYF. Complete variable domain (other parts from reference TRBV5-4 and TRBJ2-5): ETGVTQSPTHLIKTRGQQVTLRCSSQSGHNTVSWYQQALGQGPQFIFQYYREEENGRGNFPPRFSGLQFPNYSSELNVNALELDDSALYLCATGGYQETQYFGPGTRLLVL.

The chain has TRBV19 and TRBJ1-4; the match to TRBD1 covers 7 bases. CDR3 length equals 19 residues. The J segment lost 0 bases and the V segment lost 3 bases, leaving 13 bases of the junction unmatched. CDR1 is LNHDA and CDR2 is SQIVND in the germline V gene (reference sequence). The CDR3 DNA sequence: TGTGCCAGTAGTATGACGCACACCGAAGGACAGGCAACTAATGAAAAACTGTTTTTT. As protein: CASSMTHTEGQATNEKLFF.

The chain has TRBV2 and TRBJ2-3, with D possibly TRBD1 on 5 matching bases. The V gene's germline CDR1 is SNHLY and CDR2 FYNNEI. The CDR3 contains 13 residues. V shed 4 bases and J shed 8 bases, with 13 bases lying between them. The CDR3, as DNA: TGTGCCAGCAGTGCCGGACCCCAGGGTACGCAGTATTTT. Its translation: CASSAGPQGTQYF. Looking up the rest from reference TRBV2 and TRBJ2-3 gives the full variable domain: EPEVTQTPSHQVTQMGQEVILRCVPISNHLYFYWYRQILGQKVEFLVSFYNNEISEKSEIFDDQFSVERPDGSNFTLKIRSTKLEDSAMYFCASSAGPQGTQYFGPGTRLTVL.

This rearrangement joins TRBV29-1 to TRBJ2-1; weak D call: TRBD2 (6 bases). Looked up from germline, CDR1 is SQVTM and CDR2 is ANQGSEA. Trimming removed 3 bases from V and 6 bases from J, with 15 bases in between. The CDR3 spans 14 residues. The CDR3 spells CSVEGPGVSNEQFF. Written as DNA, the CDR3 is TGCAGCGTTGAGGGGCCGGGGGTGAGCAATGAGCAGTTCTTC.

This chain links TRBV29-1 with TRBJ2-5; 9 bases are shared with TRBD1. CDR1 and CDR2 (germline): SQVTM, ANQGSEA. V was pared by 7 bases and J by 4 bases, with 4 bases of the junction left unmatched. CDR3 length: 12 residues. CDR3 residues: CSAADRGETQYF. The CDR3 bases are TGCAGCGCCGCGGACAGGGGAGAGACCCAGTACTTC.

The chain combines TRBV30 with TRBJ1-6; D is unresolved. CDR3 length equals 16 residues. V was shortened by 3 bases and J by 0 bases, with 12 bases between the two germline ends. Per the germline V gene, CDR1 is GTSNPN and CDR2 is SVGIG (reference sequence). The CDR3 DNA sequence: TGTGCCTGGAGGTTCGAAGTGAGCTCCTATAATTCACCCCTCCACTTT. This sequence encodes CAWRFEVSSYNSPLHF.

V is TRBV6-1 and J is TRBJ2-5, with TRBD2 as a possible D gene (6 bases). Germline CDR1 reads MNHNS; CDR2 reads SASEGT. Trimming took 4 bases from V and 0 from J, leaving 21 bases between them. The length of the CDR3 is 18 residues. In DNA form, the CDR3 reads TGTGCCAGCAGTGTCGCAGTCCTTAGCGGCACGAACCAAGAGACCCAGTACTTC. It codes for CASSVAVLSGTNQETQYF.

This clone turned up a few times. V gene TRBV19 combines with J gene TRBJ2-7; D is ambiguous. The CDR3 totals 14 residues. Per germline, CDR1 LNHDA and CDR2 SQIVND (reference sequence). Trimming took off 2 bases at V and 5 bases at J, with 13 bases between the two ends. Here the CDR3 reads CASSINPVSDEQYF. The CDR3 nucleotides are TGTGCCAGTAGTATAAACCCCGTGTCGGACGAGCAGTACTTC.

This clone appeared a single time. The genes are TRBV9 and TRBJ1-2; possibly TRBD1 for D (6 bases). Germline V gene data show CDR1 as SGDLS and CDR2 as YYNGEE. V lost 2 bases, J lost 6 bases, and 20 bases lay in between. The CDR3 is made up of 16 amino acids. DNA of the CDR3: TGTGCCAGCAGCGTCTCCCACTTTGGGGGGGGCAATGGCTACACCTTC. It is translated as CASSVSHFGGGNGYTF.

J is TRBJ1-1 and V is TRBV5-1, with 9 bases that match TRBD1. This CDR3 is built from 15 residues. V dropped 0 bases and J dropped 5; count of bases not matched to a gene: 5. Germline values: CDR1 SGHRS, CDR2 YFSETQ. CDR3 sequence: CASSLGGQGYTEAFF. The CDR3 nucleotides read TGCGCCAGCAGCTTGGGCGGACAGGGGTATACTGAAGCTTTCTTT.

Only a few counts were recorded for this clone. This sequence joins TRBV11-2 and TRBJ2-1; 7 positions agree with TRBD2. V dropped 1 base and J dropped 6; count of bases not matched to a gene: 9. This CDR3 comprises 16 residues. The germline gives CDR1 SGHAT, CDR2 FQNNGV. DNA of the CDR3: TGTGCCAGCAGCTTAGGGGGCGGGAGAGGGCCCAATGAGCAGTTCTTC. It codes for CASSLGGGRGPNEQFF. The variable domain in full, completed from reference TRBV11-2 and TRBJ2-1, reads EAGVAQSPRYKIIEKRQSVAFWCNPISGHATLYWYQQILGQGPKLLIQFQNNGVVDDSQLPKDRFSAERLKGVDSTLKIQPAKLEDSAVYLCASSLGGGRGPNEQFFGPGTRLTVL.

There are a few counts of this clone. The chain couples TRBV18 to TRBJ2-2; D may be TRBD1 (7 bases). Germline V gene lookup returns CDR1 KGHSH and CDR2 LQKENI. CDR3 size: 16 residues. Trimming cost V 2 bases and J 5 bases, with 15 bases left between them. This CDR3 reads CASSPRSRGATGELFF. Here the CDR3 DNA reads TGTGCCAGCTCACCAAGAAGCAGGGGGGCTACCGGGGAGCTGTTTTTT.

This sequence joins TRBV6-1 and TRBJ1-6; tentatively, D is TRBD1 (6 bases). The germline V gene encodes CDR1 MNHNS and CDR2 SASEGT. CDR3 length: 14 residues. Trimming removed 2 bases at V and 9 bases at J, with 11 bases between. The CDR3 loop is CASSERGAGSPLHF. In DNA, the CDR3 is TGTGCCAGCAGTGAACGGGGGGCCGGTTCACCCCTCCACTTT.

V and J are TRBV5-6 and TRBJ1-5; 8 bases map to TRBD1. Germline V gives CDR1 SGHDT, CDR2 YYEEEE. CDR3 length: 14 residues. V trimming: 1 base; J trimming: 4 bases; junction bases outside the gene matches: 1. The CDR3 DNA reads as TGTGCCAGCAGCTTGCAGGGGGCGAATCAGCCCCAGCATTTT. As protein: CASSLQGANQPQHF.

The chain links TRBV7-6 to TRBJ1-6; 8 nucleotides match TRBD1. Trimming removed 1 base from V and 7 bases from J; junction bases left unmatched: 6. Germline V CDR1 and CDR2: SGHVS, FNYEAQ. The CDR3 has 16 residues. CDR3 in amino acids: CASSLVGTGINSPLHF. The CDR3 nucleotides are TGTGCCAGCAGCTTAGTAGGGACAGGAATCAATTCACCCCTCCACTTT. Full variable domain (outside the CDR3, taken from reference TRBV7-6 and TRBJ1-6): GAGVSQSPRYKVTKRGQDVALRCDPISGHVSLYWYRQALGQGPEFLTYFNYEAQQDKSGLPNDRFSAERPEGSISTLTIQRTEQRDSAMYRCASSLVGTGINSPLHFGNGTRLTVT.

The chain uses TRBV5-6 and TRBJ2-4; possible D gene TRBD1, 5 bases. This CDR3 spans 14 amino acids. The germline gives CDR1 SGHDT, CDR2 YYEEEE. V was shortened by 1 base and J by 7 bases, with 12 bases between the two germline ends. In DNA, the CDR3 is TGTGCCAGCAGCTTGATCGCAGGGATGAACATTCAGTACTTC. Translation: CASSLIAGMNIQYF.

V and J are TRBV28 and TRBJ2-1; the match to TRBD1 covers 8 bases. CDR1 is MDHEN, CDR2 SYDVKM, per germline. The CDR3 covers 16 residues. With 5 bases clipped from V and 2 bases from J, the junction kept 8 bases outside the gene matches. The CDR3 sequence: CASSITGQEPYNEQFF. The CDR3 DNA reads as TGTGCCAGCAGTATTACGGGACAGGAGCCCTACAATGAGCAGTTCTTC. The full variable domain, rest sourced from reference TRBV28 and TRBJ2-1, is DVKVTQSSRYLVKRTGEKVFLECVQDMDHENMFWYRQDPGLGLRLIYFSYDVKMKEKGDIPEGYSVSREKKERFSLILESASTNQTSMYLCASSITGQEPYNEQFFGPGTRLTVL.

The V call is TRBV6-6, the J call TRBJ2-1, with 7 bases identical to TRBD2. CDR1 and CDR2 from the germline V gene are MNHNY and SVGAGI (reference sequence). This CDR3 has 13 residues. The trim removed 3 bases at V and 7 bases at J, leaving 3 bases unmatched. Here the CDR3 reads CASSYTSVNEQFF. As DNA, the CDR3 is TGTGCCAGCAGTTATACTAGCGTTAATGAGCAGTTCTTC.